This paragraph reports one T cell receptor beta chain. Its antigen is currently unknown. CDR3 length: 13 residues. J was trimmed by 6 bases and V by 7 bases; bases with no gene match: 8. Germline V gene lookup returns CDR1 MNHEY and CDR2 SVGAGI. This specimen comes from a study of shared clonotypes between healthy human individuals. For the study at large: Sampling drew on donors who were two women and a few men aged 18 to 49. CD4 naive cells filled three plates per donor, CD4 memory three, CD8 naive two and CD8 memory one. Study-wide points: Clonotypes which were not shared had lower generation probabilities than clonotypes that all four donors shared.

Genomic DNA belonging to each subset was distributed in equal measure over several immunoSEQ plates. Produced via immunoSEQ multiplex PCR; TCRdb's table is partial and in-frame only. The profile shows some 2,500,000 clones, over 85% of them singletons. The sequenced sample consisted of naive CD4+ T cells from PBMCs. Specified subset: CD45RA+ positively selected. V gene TRBV6-5 combines with J gene TRBJ1-1, with 7 bases matching TRBD1. This clonotype was sampled from a man in his late teens or twenties in good health. Some clones in this sample may be carry-over from other donors' samples. CDR3 loop: CASTSDRTAEAFF. The DNA of the CDR3 is TGTGCCAGCACCTCGGACAGGACGGCTGAAGCTTTCTTT.